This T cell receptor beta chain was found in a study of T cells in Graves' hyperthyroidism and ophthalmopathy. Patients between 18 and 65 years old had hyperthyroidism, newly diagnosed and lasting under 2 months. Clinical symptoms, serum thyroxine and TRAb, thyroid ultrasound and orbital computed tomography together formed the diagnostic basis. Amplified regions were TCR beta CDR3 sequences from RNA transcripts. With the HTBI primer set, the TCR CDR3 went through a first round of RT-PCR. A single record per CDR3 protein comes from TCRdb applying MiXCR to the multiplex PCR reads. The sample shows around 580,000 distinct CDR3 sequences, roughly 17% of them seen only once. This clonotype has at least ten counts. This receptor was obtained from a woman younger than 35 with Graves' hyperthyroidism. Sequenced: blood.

The CDR3 nucleotides read TGTGCCAGCAGTTTCTGGGGAGTGGGCAATCAGCCCCAGCATTTT. It yields the protein CASSFWGVGNQPQHF. The rearrangement links TRBV12-3 or TRBV12-4 to TRBJ1-5; D remains ambiguous. V was clipped by 3 bases and J by 2 bases, with 11 bases between them. This CDR3 spans 15 amino acids.